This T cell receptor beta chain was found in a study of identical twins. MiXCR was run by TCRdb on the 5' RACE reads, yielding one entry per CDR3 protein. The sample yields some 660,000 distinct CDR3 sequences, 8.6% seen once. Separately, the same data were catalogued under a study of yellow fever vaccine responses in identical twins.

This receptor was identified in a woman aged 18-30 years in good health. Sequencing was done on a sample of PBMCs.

The CDR3 reads CASSVSGTGTYEQYF. CDR3 DNA sequence: TGTGCCAGCAGCGTTAGCGGGACAGGTACCTACGAGCAGTACTTC. The chain combines TRBV9 with TRBJ2-7, with D possibly being TRBD1 or TRBD2 (8 bases each). CDR3 length equals 15 residues. Trimming left V 2 bases short and J 2 bases short, with 14 bases between. The germline gives CDR1 SGDLS, CDR2 YYNGEE. Using reference TRBV9 and TRBJ2-7 for the parts outside the CDR3, the full variable domain is DSGVTQTPKHLITATGQRVTLRCSPRSGDLSVYWYQQSLDQGLQFLIQYYNGEERAKGNILERFSAQQFPDLHSELNLSSLELGDSALYFCASSVSGTGTYEQYFGPGTRLTVT.